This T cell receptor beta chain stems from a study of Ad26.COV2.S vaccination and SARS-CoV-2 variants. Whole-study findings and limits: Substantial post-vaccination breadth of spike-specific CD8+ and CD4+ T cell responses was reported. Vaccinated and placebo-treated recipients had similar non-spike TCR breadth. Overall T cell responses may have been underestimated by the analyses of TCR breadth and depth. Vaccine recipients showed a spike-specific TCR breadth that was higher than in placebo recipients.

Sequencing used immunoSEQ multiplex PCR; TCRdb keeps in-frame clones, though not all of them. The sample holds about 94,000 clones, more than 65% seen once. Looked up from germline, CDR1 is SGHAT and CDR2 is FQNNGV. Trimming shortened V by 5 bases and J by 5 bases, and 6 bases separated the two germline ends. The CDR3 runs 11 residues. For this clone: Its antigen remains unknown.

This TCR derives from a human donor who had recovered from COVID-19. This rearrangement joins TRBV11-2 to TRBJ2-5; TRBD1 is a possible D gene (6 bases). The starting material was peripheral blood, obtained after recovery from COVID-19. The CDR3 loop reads CASSQGETQYF. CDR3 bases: TGTGCCAGCAGCCAGGGGGAGACCCAGTACTTC.